Listed here are 9 T cell receptor beta chains from one sample, sequenced in a study of cytomegalovirus exposure and HLA in healthy donors listed by TCRdb under 2017. Library generation was performed with the immunoSEQ multiplex PCR assay. A mixture of 60 forward primers for TCR Vbeta segments and 13 reverse primers for TCR Jbeta segments was used in the multiplex PCR. The table was pulled from immuneACCESS by TCRdb, which kept in-frame rearrangements only. Such tables lose some clones; where checked, under half of the loss comes from unresolved V genes, and the rest has no known cause. Recorded for this sample are around 150,000 clones; approximately 80% of them occurred a single time. The ten most abundant clones make up about 2.6% of the sample. The sample was PBMCs. The receptors originated from a woman in her thirties or forties in good health and CMV-seropositive.

The chain has TRBV19 and TRBJ2-3; maybe TRBD1 (5 bases). There are 16 residues in the CDR3. The V end was cut by 2 bases, the J end by 2 bases, with 14 bases between. The germline V gene encodes CDR1 LNHDA and CDR2 SQIVND (reference sequence). CDR3 bases: TGTGCCAGTAGTATAAGGGGCAGGGATGCCACAGATACGCAGTATTTT. Translated: CASSIRGRDATDTQYF.

The chain combines TRBV7-9 with TRBJ1-6, with TRBD1 identical over 10 bases. V was pared by 6 bases and J by 9 bases, with 5 bases of the junction left unmatched. The CDR3 has 14 residues. Germline lookup yields CDR1 SEHNR and CDR2 FQNEAQ (reference sequence). CDR3 in DNA: TGTGCCAGCAGGATCGGGACAGGGGTTTCACCCCTCCACTTT. As protein: CASRIGTGVSPLHF.

This clone was counted between two and nine times. The CDR3 DNA reads TGTGCCAGCAGCCTAGGACAGGGACAATCAGTTAATGAAAAACTGTTTTTT. Its protein product is CASSLGQGQSVNEKLFF. J is TRBJ1-4 and V is TRBV7-9, with 8 bases identical to TRBD1. J lost 4 bases, V lost 5 bases, and 12 bases had no gene match. The CDR3 runs to 17 residues. Looked up from germline, CDR1 is SEHNR and CDR2 is FQNEAQ (reference sequence).

The count of this clone is one. This chain links TRBV30 with TRBJ2-7; no reliable D call. CDR1 and CDR2 (germline): GTSNPN, SVGIG (reference sequence). Trimming left V 0 bases short and J 3 bases short, with 12 bases between. The CDR3 sequence is 14 residues long. CDR3 in amino acids: CAWSVLSLGYEQYF. The CDR3 DNA is TGTGCCTGGAGTGTACTCTCGCTCGGCTACGAGCAGTACTTC.

The rearrangement joins TRBV5-1 to TRBJ2-3; TRBD2 is a possible D gene (5 bases). Looked up from germline, CDR1 is SGHRS and CDR2 is YFSETQ. Deletions cut 0 bases from V and 5 bases from J, with 13 bases between. This CDR3 is 15 amino acids long. The CDR3 here is CASSLAVGDRDTQYF. In DNA, the CDR3 is TGCGCCAGCAGCTTGGCCGTGGGAGATAGAGATACGCAGTATTTT.

In this sample, this clone turned up a few times. The chain carries TRBV27 and TRBJ2-7; 9 bases are a match to TRBD2. V dropped 3 bases and J dropped 0; count of bases not matched to a gene: 12. Germline CDR1 is MNHEY and CDR2 is SMNVEV (reference sequence). The CDR3 has 18 amino acids. CDR3 sequence: CASSFLSSGAPLSYEQYF. DNA of the CDR3: TGTGCCAGCAGTTTCCTGTCTAGCGGGGCCCCTCTCTCCTACGAGCAGTACTTC.

The V gene is TRBV5-1, the J gene TRBJ2-3; D may be TRBD2 (6 bases). CDR1 and CDR2 (germline): SGHRS, YFSETQ. The CDR3 runs to 15 residues. The V and J ends lost 2 bases and 1 base respectively, with 11 bases between them. CDR3 sequence: CASSFTGAGTDTQYF. The CDR3 DNA sequence: TGCGCCAGCAGCTTTACGGGAGCGGGCACAGATACGCAGTATTTT.

This chain connects TRBV4-1 to TRBJ2-7; D possibly corresponds to TRBD2 (5 bases). V gave up 0 bases and J gave up 2 bases, with 11 bases separating them. Germline V gene sequence: CDR1 MGHRA, CDR2 YSYEKL. The CDR3 has 15 residues. CDR3 sequence reads: CASSQDRGFAYEQYF. The CDR3 DNA reads TGCGCCAGCAGCCAAGATCGCGGGTTCGCCTACGAGCAGTACTTC.

The chain has TRBV7-2 and TRBJ2-5; 10 positions agree with TRBD2. CDR3 length equals 17 residues. The germline V gene has CDR1 SGHTA and CDR2 FQGNSA. The junction had 11 bases not matched to a gene; V was cut back by 6 bases and J by 1 base. DNA of the CDR3: TGTGCCAGCAGTTACGGGGCTAGCGGGGGATTCCAAGAGACCCAGTACTTC. Its protein is CASSYGASGGFQETQYF.